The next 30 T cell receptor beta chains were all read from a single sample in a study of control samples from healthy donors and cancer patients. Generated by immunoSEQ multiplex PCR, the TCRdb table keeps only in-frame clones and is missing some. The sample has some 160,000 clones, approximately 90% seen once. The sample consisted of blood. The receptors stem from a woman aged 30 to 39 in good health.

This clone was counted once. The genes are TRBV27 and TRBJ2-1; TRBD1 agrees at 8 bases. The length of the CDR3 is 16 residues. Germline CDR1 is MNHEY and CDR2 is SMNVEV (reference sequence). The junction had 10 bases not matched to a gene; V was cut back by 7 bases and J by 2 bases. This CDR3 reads CASKPTGTGTYNEQFF. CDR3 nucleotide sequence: TGTGCCAGCAAACCAACCGGGACAGGAACCTACAATGAGCAGTTCTTC.

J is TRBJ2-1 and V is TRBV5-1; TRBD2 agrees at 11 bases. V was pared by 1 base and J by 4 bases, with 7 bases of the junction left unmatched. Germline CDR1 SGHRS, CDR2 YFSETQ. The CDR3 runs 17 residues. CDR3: CASSLLGLADNYNEQFF. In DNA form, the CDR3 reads TGCGCCAGCAGCTTGTTGGGACTAGCGGATAATTACAATGAGCAGTTCTTC.

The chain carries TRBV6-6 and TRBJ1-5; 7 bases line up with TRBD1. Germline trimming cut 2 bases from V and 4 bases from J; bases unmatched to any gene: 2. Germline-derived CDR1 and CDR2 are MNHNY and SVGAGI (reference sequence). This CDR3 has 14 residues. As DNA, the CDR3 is TGTGCCAGCAGTTACGGGACAGCGAATCAGCCCCAGCATTTT. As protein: CASSYGTANQPQHF.

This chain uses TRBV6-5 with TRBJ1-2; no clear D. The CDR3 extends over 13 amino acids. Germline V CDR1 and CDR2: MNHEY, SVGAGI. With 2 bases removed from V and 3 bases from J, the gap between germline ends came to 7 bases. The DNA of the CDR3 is TGTGCCAGCAGTTACGACAAACACTATGGCTACACCTTC. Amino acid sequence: CASSYDKHYGYTF.

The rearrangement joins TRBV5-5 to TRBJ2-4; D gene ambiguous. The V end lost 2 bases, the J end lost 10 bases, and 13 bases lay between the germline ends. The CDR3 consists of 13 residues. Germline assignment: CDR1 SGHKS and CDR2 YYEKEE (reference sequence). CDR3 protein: CASSFERIRIQYF. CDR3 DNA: TGTGCCAGCAGCTTTGAGAGGATTAGAATTCAGTACTTC.

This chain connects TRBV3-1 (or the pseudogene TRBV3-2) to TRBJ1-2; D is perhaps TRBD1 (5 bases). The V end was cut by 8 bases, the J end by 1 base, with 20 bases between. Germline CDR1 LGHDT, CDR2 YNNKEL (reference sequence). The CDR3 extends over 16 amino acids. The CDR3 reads CASPYPSREVNYGYTF. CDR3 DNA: TGTGCCAGCCCTTATCCTTCCAGGGAGGTTAACTATGGCTACACCTTC.

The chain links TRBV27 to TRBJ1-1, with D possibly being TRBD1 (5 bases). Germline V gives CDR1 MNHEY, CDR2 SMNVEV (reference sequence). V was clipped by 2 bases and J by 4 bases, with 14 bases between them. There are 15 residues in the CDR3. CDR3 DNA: TGTGCCAGCAGTTTAACAACTTCCGGGGGCACTGAAGCTTTCTTT. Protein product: CASSLTTSGGTEAFF.

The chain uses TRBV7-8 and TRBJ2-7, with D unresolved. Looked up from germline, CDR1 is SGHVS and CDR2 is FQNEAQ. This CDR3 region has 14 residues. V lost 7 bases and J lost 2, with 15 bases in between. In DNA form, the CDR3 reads TGTGCCAGCACCCGAGCGCGTTTCCCCTACGAGCAGTACTTC. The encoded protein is CASTRARFPYEQYF.

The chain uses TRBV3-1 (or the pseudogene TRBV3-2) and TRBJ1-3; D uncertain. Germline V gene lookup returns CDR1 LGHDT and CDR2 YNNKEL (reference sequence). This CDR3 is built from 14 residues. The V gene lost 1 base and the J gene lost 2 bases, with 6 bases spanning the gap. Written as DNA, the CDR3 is TGTGCCAGCAGCCAAGGGGTGACTGGAAACACCATATATTTT. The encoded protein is CASSQGVTGNTIYF.

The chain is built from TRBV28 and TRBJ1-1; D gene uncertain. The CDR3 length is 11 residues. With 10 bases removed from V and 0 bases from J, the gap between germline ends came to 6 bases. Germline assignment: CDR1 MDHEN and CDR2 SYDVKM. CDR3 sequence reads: CAIGLNTEAFF. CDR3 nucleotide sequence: TGTGCCATTGGCCTGAACACTGAAGCTTTCTTT.

CDR3 sequence: CASTDVRGPRVQYF. CDR3 nucleotide sequence: TGTGCCAGTACCGACGTGAGGGGTCCTCGCGTGCAGTACTTC. The chain joins TRBV19 to TRBJ2-7; D assignment may be TRBD1 or TRBD2 (5 bases each). V was shortened by 7 bases and J by 9 bases, with 22 bases between the two germline ends. CDR3 length equals 14 residues. Germline V gene lookup returns CDR1 LNHDA and CDR2 SQIVND (reference sequence).

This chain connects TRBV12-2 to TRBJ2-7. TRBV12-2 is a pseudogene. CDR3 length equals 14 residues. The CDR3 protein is CASRFVRGSGEQYF. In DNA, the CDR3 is TGTGCAAGTCGCTTTGTCCGGGGCTCGGGGGAGCAGTACTTC.

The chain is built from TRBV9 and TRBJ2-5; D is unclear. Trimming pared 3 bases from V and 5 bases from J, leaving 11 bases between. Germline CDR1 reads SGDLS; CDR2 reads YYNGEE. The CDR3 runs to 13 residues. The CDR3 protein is CASSAEARETQYF. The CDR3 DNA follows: TGTGCCAGCAGCGCCGAGGCTCGGGAGACCCAGTACTTC. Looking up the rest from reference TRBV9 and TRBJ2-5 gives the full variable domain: DSGVTQTPKHLITATGQRVTLRCSPRSGDLSVYWYQQSLDQGLQFLIQYYNGEERAKGNILERFSAQQFPDLHSELNLSSLELGDSALYFCASSAEARETQYFGPGTRLLVL.

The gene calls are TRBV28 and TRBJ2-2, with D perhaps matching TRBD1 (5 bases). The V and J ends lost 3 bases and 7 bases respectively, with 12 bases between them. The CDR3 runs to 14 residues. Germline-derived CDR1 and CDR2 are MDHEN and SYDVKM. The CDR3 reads CASSLPGRSGELFF. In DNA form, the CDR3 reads TGTGCCAGCAGTTTGCCAGGGCGGAGCGGGGAGCTGTTTTTT.

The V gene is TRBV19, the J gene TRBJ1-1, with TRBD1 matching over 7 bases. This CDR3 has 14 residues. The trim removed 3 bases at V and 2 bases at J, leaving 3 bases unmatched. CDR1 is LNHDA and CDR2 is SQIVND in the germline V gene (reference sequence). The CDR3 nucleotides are TGTGCCAGTAGTATTAACAGGGGAAACACTGAAGCTTTCTTT. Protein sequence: CASSINRGNTEAFF.

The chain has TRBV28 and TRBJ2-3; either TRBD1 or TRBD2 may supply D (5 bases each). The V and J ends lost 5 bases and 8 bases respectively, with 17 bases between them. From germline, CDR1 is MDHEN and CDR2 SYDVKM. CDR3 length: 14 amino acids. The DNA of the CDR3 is TGTGCCAGCAGTCTGACAAGTTTGAGGGGTACGCAGTATTTT. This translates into CASSLTSLRGTQYF.

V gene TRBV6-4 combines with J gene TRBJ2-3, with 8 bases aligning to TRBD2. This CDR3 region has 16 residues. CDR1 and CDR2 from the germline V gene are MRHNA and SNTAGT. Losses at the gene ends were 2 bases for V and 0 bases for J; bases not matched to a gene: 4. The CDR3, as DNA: TGTGCCAGCAGTGACATGGCTAGCGGGAGCACAGATACGCAGTATTTT. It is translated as CASSDMASGSTDTQYF.

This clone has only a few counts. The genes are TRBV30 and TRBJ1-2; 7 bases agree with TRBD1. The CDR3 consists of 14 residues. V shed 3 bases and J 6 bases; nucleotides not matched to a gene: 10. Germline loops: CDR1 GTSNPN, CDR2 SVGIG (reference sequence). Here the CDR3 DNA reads TGTGCCTGGAGACTCAGGACAGGCTTGCATGGCTACACCTTC. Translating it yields CAWRLRTGLHGYTF.

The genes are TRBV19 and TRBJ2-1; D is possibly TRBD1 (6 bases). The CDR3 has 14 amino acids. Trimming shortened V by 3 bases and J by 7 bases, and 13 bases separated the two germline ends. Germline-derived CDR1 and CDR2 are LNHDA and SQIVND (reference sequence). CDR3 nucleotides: TGTGCCAGTAGTATGGGCAGGGGAGCGAATGAGCAGTTCTTC. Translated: CASSMGRGANEQFF.

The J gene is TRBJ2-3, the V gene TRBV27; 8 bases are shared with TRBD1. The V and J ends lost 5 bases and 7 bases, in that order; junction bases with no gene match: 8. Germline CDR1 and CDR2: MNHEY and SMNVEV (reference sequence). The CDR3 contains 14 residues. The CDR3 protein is CASSPTGAQHTQYF. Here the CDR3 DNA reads TGTGCCAGCAGTCCGACAGGGGCCCAACATACGCAGTATTTT.

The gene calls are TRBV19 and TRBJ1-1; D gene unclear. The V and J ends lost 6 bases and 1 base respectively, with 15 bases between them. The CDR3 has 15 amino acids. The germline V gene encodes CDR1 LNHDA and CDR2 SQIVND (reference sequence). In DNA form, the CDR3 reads TGTGCCAGTAGAGAATACAGAGAAAGGAACACTGAAGCTTTCTTT. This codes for CASREYRERNTEAFF.

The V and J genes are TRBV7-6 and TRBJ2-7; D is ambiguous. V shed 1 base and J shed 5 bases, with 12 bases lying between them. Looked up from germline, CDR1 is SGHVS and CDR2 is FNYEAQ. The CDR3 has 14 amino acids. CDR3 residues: CASSLDPDRNEQYF. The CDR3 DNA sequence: TGTGCCAGCAGCTTAGACCCGGACCGAAACGAGCAGTACTTC.

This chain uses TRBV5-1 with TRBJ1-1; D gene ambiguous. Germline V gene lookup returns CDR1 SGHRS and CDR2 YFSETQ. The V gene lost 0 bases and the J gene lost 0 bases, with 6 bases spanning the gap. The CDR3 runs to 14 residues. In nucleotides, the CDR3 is TGCGCCAGCAGCTTGGAGAGAATGAACACTGAAGCTTTCTTT. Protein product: CASSLERMNTEAFF.

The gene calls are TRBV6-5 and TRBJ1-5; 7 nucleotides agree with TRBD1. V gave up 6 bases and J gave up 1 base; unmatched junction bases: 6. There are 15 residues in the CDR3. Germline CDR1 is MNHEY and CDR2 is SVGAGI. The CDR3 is CASRTGAGSNQPQHF. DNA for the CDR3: TGTGCCAGCAGAACAGGGGCCGGGAGCAATCAGCCCCAGCATTTT.

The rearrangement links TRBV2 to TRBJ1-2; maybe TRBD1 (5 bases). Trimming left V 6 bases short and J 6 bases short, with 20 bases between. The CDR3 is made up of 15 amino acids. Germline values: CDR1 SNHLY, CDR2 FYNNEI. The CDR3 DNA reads TGTGCCAGCAGAGACCGGGACTCTTCCTCAAATGGCTACACCTTC. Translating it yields CASRDRDSSSNGYTF.

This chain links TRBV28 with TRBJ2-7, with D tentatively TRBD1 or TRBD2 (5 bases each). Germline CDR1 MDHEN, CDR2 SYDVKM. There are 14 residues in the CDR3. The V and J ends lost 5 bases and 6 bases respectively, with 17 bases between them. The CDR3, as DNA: TGTGCCAGCAGTCCCGGGACCGCAGTCGGCGAGCAGTACTTC. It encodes CASSPGTAVGEQYF.

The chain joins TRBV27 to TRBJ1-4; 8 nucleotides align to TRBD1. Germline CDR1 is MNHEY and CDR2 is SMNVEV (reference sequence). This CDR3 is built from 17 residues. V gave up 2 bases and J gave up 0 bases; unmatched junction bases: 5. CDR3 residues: CASSLSGQGPTNEKLFF. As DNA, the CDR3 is TGTGCCAGCAGTTTAAGCGGACAGGGACCAACTAATGAAAAACTGTTTTTT.

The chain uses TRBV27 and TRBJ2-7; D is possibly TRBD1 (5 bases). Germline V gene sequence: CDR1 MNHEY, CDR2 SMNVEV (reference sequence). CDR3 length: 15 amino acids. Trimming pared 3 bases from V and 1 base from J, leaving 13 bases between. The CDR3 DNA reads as TGTGCCAGCAGTTTTAGGGAAGGGGCATCCTACGAGCAGTACTTC. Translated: CASSFREGASYEQYF.

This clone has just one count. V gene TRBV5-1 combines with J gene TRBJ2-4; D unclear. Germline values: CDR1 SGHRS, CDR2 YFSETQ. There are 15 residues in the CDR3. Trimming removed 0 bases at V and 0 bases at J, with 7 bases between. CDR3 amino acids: CASSLESLAKNIQYF. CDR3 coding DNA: TGCGCCAGCAGCTTGGAATCCCTAGCCAAAAACATTCAGTACTTC.

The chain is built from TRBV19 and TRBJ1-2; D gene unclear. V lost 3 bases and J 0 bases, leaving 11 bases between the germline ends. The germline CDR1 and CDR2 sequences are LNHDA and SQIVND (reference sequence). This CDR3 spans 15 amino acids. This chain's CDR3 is CASSIGDNTNYGYTF. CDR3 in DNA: TGTGCCAGTAGTATTGGAGACAATACTAACTATGGCTACACCTTC.